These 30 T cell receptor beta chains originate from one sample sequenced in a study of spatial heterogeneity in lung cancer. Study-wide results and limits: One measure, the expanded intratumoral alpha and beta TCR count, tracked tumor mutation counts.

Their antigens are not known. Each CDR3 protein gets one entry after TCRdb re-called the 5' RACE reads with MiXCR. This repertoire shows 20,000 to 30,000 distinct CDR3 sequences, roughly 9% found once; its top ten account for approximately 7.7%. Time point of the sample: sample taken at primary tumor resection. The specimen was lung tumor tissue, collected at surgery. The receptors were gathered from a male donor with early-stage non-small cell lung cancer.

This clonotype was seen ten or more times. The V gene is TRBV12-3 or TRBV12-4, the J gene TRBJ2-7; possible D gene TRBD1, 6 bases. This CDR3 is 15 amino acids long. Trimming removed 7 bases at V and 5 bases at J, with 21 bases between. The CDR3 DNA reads TGTGCCAGCACCCGAAGGCAGGGGCGGCCCAACGAGCAGTACTTC. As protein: CASTRRQGRPNEQYF.

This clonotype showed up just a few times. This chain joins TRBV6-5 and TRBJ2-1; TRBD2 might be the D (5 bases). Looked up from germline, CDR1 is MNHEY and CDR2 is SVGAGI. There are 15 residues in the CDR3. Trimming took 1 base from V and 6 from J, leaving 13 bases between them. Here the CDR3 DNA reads TGTGCCAGCAGTTACTTTTCCGGGGTGAGCAATGAGCAGTTCTTC. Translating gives CASSYFSGVSNEQFF.

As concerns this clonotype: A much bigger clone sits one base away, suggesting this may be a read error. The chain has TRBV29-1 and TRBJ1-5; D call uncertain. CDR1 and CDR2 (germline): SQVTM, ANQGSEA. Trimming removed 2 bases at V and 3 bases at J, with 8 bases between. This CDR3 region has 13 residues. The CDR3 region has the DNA TGCAGCGTTGAAATAAGCATCAATCAGCCCCAGCATTTT. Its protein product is CSVEISINQPQHF. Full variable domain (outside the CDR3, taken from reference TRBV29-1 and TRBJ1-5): SAVISQKPSRDICQRGTSLTIQCQVDSQVTMMFWYRQQPGQSLTLIATANQGSEATYESGFVIDKFPISRPNLTFSTLTVSNMSPEDSSIYLCSVEISINQPQHFGDGTRLSIL.

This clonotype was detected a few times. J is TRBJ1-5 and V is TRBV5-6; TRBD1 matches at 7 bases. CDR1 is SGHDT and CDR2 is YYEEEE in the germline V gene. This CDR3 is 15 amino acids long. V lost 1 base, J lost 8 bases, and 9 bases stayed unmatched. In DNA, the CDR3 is TGTGCCAGCAGCTTGATGGACAGGCGGGATAAGCCCCAGCATTTT. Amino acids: CASSLMDRRDKPQHF.

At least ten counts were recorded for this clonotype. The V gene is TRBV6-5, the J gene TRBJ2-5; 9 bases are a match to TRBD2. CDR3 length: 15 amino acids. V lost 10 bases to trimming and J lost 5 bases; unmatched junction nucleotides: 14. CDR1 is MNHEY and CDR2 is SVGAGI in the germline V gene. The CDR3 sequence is CATQRVAGAGETQYF. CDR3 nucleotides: TGTGCCACCCAGAGGGTAGCGGGGGCTGGGGAGACCCAGTACTTC.

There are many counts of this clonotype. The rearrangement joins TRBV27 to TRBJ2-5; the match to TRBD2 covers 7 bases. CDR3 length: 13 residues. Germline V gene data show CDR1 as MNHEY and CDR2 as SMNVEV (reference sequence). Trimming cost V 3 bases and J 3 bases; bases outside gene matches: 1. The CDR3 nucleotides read TGTGCCAGCAGTTTGGGGAGGGAAGAGACCCAGTACTTC. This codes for CASSLGREETQYF.

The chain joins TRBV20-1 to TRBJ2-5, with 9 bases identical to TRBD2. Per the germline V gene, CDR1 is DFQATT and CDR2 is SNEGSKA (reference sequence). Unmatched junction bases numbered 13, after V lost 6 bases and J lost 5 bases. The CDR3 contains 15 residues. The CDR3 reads CSALTTSGFGETQYF. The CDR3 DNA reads TGCAGTGCCTTAACGACTAGCGGCTTTGGGGAGACCCAGTACTTC.

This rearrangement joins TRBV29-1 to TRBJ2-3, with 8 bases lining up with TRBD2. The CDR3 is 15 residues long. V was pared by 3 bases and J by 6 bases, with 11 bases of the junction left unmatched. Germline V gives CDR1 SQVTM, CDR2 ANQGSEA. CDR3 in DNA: TGCAGCGTTGAGGGGGGAGCGGGAGTTGCGGATACGCAGTATTTT. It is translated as CSVEGGAGVADTQYF.

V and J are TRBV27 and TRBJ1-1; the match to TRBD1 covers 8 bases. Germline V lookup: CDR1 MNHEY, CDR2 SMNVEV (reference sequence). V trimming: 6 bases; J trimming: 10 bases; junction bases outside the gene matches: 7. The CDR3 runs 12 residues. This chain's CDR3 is CASSIPGGAAFF. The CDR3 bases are TGTGCCAGCAGCATACCAGGGGGCGCAGCTTTCTTT.

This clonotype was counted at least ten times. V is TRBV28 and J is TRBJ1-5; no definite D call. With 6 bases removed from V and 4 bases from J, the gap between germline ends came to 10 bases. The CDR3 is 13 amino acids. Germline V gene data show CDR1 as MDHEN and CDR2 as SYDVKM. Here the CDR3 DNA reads TGTGCCAGCAGATCCGCCCTAAATCAGCCCCAGCATTTT. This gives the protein CASRSALNQPQHF.

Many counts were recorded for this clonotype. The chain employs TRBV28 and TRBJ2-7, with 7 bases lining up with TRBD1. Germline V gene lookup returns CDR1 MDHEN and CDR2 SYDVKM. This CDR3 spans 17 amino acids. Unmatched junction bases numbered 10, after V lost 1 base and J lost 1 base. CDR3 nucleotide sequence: TGTGCCAGCAGTTTATCAAAGGGAGCCAGGGGGTCCTACGAGCAGTACTTC. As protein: CASSLSKGARGSYEQYF. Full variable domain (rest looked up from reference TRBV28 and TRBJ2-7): DVKVTQSSRYLVKRTGEKVFLECVQDMDHENMFWYRQDPGLGLRLIYFSYDVKMKEKGDIPEGYSVSREKKERFSLILESASTNQTSMYLCASSLSKGARGSYEQYFGPGTRLTVT.

The CDR3 is CASSPPHSGNHQETQYF. CDR3 sequence (DNA): TGTGCCAGCAGTCCGCCCCACAGCGGCAACCACCAAGAGACCCAGTACTTC. The J gene is TRBJ2-5, the V gene TRBV12-3 or TRBV12-4; D may be TRBD2 (5 bases). The CDR3 runs 17 residues. V was pared by 5 bases and J by 0 bases, with 19 bases between.

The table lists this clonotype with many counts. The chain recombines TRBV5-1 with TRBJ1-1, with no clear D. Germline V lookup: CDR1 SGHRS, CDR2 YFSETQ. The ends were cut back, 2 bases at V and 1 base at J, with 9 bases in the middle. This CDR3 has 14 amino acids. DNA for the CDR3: TGCGCCAGCAGCTTTAACGCAGGGAACACTGAAGCTTTCTTT. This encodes CASSFNAGNTEAFF. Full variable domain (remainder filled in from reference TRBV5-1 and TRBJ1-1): KAGVTQTPRYLIKTRGQQVTLSCSPISGHRSVSWYQQTPGQGLQFLFEYFSETQRNKGNFPGRFSGRQFSNSRSEMNVSTLELGDSALYLCASSFNAGNTEAFFGQGTRLTVV.

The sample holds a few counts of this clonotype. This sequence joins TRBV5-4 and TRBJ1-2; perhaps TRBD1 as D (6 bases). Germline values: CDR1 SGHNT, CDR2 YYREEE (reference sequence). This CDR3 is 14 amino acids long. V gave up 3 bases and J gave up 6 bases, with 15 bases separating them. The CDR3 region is CASSSYREENGYTF. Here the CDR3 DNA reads TGTGCCAGCAGCTCCTACAGGGAAGAAAATGGCTACACCTTC.

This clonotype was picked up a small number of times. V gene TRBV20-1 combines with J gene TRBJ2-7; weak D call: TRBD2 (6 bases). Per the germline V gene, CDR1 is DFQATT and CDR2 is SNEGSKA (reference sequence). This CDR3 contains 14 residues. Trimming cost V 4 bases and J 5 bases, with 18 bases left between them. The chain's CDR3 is CSATLEGFMNEQYF. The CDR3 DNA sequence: TGCAGTGCTACTTTGGAGGGGTTCATGAACGAGCAGTACTTC.

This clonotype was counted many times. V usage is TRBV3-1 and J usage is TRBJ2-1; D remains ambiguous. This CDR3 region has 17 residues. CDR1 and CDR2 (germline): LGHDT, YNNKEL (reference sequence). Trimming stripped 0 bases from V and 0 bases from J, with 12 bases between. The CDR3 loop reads CASSQDQTRFSYNEQFF. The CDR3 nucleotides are TGTGCCAGCAGCCAAGATCAAACGAGATTCTCCTACAATGAGCAGTTCTTC.

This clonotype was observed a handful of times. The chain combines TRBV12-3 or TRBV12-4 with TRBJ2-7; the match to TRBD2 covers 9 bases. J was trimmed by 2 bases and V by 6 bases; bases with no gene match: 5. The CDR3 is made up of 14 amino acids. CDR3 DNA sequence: TGTGCCAGCAGGTCAGCGGGAGGCACCTACGAGCAGTACTTC. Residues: CASRSAGGTYEQYF.

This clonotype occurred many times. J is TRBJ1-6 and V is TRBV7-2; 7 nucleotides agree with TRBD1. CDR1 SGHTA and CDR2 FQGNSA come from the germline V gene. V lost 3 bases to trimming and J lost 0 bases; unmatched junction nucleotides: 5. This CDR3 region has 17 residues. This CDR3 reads CASSFPTGSSYNSPLHF. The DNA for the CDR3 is TGTGCCAGCAGCTTTCCGACAGGGAGCTCCTATAATTCACCCCTCCACTTT. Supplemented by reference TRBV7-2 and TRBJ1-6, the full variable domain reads GAGVSQSPSNKVTEKGKDVELRCDPISGHTALYWYRQSLGQGLEFLIYFQGNSAPDKSGLPSDRFSAERTGGSVSTLTIQRTQQEDSAVYLCASSFPTGSSYNSPLHFGNGTRLTVT.

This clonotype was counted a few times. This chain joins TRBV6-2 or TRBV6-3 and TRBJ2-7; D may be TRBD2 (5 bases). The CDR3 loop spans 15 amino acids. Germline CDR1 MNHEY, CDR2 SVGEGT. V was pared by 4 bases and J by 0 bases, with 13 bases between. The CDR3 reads CASSFRLTTSYEQYF. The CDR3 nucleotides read TGTGCCAGCAGTTTTCGACTAACAACCTCCTACGAGCAGTACTTC.

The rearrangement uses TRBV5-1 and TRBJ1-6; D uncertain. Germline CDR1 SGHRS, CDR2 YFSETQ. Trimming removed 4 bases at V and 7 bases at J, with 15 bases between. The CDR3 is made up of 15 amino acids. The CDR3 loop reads CASSVGDGTNSPLHF. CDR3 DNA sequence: TGCGCCAGCAGCGTTGGGGATGGCACAAATTCACCCCTCCACTTT.

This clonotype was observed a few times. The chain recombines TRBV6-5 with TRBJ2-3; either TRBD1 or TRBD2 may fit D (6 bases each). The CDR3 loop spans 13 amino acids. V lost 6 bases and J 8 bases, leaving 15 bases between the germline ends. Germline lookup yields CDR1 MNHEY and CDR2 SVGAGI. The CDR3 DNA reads TGTGCCAGCAGGACCACGGGGGCCAGTACGCAGTATTTT. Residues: CASRTTGASTQYF.

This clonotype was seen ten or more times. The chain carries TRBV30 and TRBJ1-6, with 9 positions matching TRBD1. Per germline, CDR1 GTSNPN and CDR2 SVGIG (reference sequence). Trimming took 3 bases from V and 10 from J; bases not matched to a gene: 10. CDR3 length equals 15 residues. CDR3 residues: CAWRMMGTGRSPLHF. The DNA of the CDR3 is TGTGCCTGGAGGATGATGGGGACAGGGAGGTCACCCCTCCACTTT.

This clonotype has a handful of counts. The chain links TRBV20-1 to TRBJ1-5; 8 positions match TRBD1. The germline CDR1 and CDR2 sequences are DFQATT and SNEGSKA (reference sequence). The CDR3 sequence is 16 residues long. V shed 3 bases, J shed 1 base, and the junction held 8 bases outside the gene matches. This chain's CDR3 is CSARPGQGVSNQPQHF. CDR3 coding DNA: TGCAGTGCTAGGCCAGGACAGGGCGTGAGCAATCAGCCCCAGCATTTT.

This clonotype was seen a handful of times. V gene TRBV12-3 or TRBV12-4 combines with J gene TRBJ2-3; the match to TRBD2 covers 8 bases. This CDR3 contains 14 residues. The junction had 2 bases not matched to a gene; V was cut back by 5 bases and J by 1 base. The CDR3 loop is CASSTLAGTDTQYF. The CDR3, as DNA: TGTGCCAGCAGTACACTAGCGGGCACAGATACGCAGTATTTT.

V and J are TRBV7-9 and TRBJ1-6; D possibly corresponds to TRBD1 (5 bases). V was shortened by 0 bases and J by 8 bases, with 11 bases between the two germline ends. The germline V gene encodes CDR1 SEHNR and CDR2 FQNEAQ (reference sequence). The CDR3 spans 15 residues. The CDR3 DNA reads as TGTGCCAGCAGCTTAGCGGATGGGGGGTATTCACCCCTCCACTTT. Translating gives CASSLADGGYSPLHF.

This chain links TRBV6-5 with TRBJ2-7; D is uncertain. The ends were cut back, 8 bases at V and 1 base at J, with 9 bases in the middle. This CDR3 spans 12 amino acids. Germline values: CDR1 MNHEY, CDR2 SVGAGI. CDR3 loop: CASGGLSYEQYF. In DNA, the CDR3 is TGTGCCAGCGGCGGTTTATCCTACGAGCAGTACTTC.

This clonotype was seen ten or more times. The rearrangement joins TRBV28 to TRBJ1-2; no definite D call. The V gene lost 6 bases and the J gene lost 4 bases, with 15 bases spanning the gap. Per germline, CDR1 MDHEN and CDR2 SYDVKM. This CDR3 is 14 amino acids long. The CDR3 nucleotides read TGTGCCAGCAGGACCCGGGAAAACGGCTATGGCTACACCTTC. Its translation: CASRTRENGYGYTF.

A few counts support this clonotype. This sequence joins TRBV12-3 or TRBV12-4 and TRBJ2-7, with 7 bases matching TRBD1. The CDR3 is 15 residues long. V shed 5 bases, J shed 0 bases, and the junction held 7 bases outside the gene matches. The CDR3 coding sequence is TGTGCCAGCAGTCCGTACAGGGGCCACTCCTACGAGCAGTACTTC. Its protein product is CASSPYRGHSYEQYF.

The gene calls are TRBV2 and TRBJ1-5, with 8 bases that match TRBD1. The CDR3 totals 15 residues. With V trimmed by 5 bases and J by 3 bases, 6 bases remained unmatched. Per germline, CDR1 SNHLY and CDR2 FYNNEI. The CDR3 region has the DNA TGTGCCAGCAGTTTTCCGGGACAGGCCAATCAGCCCCAGCATTTT. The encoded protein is CASSFPGQANQPQHF.

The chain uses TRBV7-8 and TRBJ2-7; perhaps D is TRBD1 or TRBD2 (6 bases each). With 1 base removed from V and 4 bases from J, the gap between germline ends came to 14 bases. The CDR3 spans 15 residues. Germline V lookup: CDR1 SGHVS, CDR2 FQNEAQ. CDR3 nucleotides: TGTGCCAGCAGCTTAGGATTAGGGGGGAAGTACGAGCAGTACTTC. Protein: CASSLGLGGKYEQYF.